The present T cell receptor (beta chain) was sequenced within a study of identical twins. Points from the study as a whole: Donors were not followed over many years; analysis was cross-sectional. A lower insertion count was a feature of abundant cord blood beta clonotypes, with no such feature in memory repertoires.

This clonotype was picked up a small number of times. As yet, its antigen is unknown. TCRdb ran MiXCR on the 5' RACE reads and lists one entry per CDR3 protein. The data show under 300,000 distinct CDR3 sequences, around an eighth seen once. Per germline, CDR1 ENHRY and CDR2 SYGVKD. Trimming shortened V by 5 bases and J by 9 bases, and 14 bases separated the two germline ends. The CDR3 consists of 13 residues. Material: memory (CD45RO+) T cells sorted from blood. This chain links TRBV10-3 with TRBJ2-1; TRBD2 is a possible D gene (5 bases). This receptor was obtained from a woman aged 18-29 years in good health. CDR3 amino acids: CAISQRAQTEQFF. For the CDR3, the DNA is TGTGCCATCAGTCAGAGGGCACAAACTGAGCAGTTCTTC.